These 29 T cell receptor beta chains originate from one sample sequenced in a study of PD-L1 blockade in urothelial cancer. Indicated time point: pretreatment peripheral blood. Here immunoSEQ multiplex PCR was the method, and the copy in TCRdb shows in-frame clones only, minus some. The repertoire holds around 63,000 clones, 75% to 85% seen once, with over 1.5% in the top ten. The sequencing used PBMCs, collected around atezolizumab (anti-PD-L1) treatment. Receptor source: a man between 65 and 80 years old with urothelial cancer.

This chain connects TRBV9 to TRBJ1-1; D is ambiguous. Trimming cost V 4 bases and J 0 bases, with 16 bases left between them. The CDR3 runs 16 residues. Germline V gene data show CDR1 as SGDLS and CDR2 as YYNGEE. CDR3 loop: CASSPRIEEMNTEAFF. The CDR3 DNA reads as TGTGCCAGCAGCCCCCGGATAGAGGAGATGAACACTGAAGCTTTCTTT.

V usage is TRBV19 and J usage is TRBJ1-1; TRBD1 matches 10 bases. Germline CDR1 is LNHDA and CDR2 is SQIVND (reference sequence). After removal of 5 bases from V and 4 bases from J, the junction contained 1 base not matched to a gene. The CDR3 extends over 13 amino acids. The CDR3 sequence is CASSGTGVTEAFF. The CDR3 nucleotides read TGTGCCAGTAGTGGGACAGGGGTCACTGAAGCTTTCTTT.

Only a few counts were recorded for this clone. The V call is TRBV4-1, the J call TRBJ2-2; possibly TRBD2 for D (6 bases). Germline assignment: CDR1 MGHRA and CDR2 YSYEKL. This CDR3 region has 16 residues. The V end lost 0 bases, the J end lost 6 bases, and 14 bases lay between the germline ends. CDR3 nucleotides: TGCGCCAGCAGCCAAGATCGCCGGGAGAGCCCCGGGGAGCTGTTTTTT. Its protein product is CASSQDRRESPGELFF.

This clone came up once. This rearrangement joins TRBV11-1 to TRBJ2-5; D may be TRBD1 (6 bases). Looked up from germline, CDR1 is SGHAT and CDR2 is FQDESV (reference sequence). This CDR3 spans 13 amino acids. V was pared by 6 bases and J by 11 bases, with 19 bases between. CDR3 sequence: CASSPGQRATQYF. The CDR3 nucleotides are TGTGCCAGCAGTCCGGGACAAAGGGCGACGCAGTACTTC.

DNA of the CDR3: TGTGCCAGCAATGGGCGTACGGACACTGAAGCTTTCTTT. It specifies CASNGRTDTEAFF. This chain links TRBV7-9 with TRBJ1-1; D is unclear. V was pared by 7 bases and J by 3 bases, with 12 bases between. The germline CDR1 and CDR2 sequences are SEHNR and FQNEAQ (reference sequence). There are 13 residues in the CDR3.

This clone has more than one count but fewer than ten. The chain recombines TRBV20-1 with TRBJ1-1; 7 bases are a match to TRBD1. The CDR3 has 11 amino acids. Looked up from germline, CDR1 is DFQATT and CDR2 is SNEGSKA (reference sequence). CDR3 protein: CRQDRDTEAFF. CDR3 bases: TGCAGACAAGACAGGGACACTGAAGCTTTCTTT.

This sequence joins TRBV10-3 and TRBJ2-2; 7 nucleotides agree with TRBD2. The CDR3 spans 13 residues. Trimming at V came to 2 bases and at J to 14 bases, leaving 8 bases not matched to a gene. Germline V gene data show CDR1 as ENHRY and CDR2 as SYGVKD. The CDR3 here is CAISEDGGVELFF. The CDR3 DNA follows: TGTGCCATCAGTGAGGATGGGGGGGTGGAACTGTTTTTT.

This clone was recorded once. The DNA for the CDR3 is TGTGCCAGTTCCGGGACAGGGGGCGGACAGCCCCAGCATTTT. It codes for CASSGTGGGQPQHF. The rearrangement joins TRBV19 to TRBJ1-5; 12 bases agree with TRBD1. The CDR3 contains 14 residues. Germline values: CDR1 LNHDA, CDR2 SQIVND (reference sequence). After removal of 8 bases from V and 7 bases from J, the junction contained 6 bases not matched to a gene.

This clone is a singleton in its sample. The chain has TRBV2 and TRBJ1-1; the match to TRBD1 covers 7 bases. Germline CDR1 is SNHLY and CDR2 is FYNNEI. The CDR3 consists of 14 residues. V trimming: 7 bases; J trimming: 4 bases; junction bases outside the gene matches: 9. In DNA form, the CDR3 reads TGTGCCAGCACTTTGACAGGGTCCCTCACTGAAGCTTTCTTT. It is translated as CASTLTGSLTEAFF. Together with reference TRBV2 and TRBJ1-1, the CDR3 gives the full variable domain: EPEVTQTPSHQVTQMGQEVILRCVPISNHLYFYWYRQILGQKVEFLVSFYNNEISEKSEIFDDQFSVERPDGSNFTLKIRSTKLEDSAMYFCASTLTGSLTEAFFGQGTRLTVV.

The chain uses TRBV9 and TRBJ1-2, with D perhaps TRBD1 (6 bases). The V and J ends lost 0 bases and 6 bases respectively, with 12 bases between them. Germline V gene sequence: CDR1 SGDLS, CDR2 YYNGEE. The CDR3 spans 14 residues. CDR3 nucleotides: TGTGCCAGCAGCGTAGACGTCAGGGGTGATGGCTACACCTTC. This gives the protein CASSVDVRGDGYTF.

The V call is TRBV7-3, the J call TRBJ2-5, with 9 nucleotides matching TRBD2. V shed 5 bases, J shed 2 bases, and the junction held 6 bases outside the gene matches. The CDR3 covers 15 residues. Looked up from germline, CDR1 is SGHTA and CDR2 is FQGTGA. CDR3 nucleotides: TGTGCCAGCAGCCCTAGCGGGGCCCGACAAGAGACCCAGTACTTC. Its protein product is CASSPSGARQETQYF.

The J gene is TRBJ1-2, the V gene TRBV6-5; no firm D call. The CDR3 is 14 residues long. Between the trimmed V and J ends, which lost 2 bases and 4 bases, there was a span of 11 bases. The V gene's germline CDR1 is MNHEY and CDR2 SVGAGI. This CDR3 reads CASSYSAKVYGYTF. The CDR3 DNA reads TGTGCCAGCAGTTACAGCGCCAAAGTCTATGGCTACACCTTC.

This chain uses TRBV6-6 with TRBJ2-1, with a possible D match to TRBD1 (6 bases). Germline V lookup: CDR1 MNHNY, CDR2 SVGAGI (reference sequence). The CDR3 is 14 residues long. V was trimmed by 2 bases and J by 8 bases, leaving 13 bases between them. CDR3 in amino acids: CASSYPDSSDEQFF. CDR3 bases: TGTGCCAGCAGTTACCCGGACAGCTCGGATGAGCAGTTCTTC.

This clone is a singleton in its sample. The chain combines TRBV5-8 with TRBJ2-7, with 8 nucleotides matching TRBD2. The J segment lost 2 bases and the V segment lost 0 bases, leaving 7 bases of the junction unmatched. The length of the CDR3 is 16 residues. CDR1 SGHTS and CDR2 YDEGEE come from the germline V gene. This CDR3 reads CASSLAGASGPYEQYF. The CDR3 nucleotides are TGTGCCAGCAGCTTGGCCGGGGCTAGCGGGCCCTACGAGCAGTACTTC. The whole variable domain, filled in from reference TRBV5-8 and TRBJ2-7, reads EAGVTQSPTHLIKTRGQQATLRCSPISGHTSVYWYQQALGLGLQFLLWYDEGEERNRGNFPPRFSGRQFPNYSSELNVNALELEDSALYLCASSLAGASGPYEQYFGPGTRLTVT.

The chain recombines TRBV7-6 with TRBJ2-1; 9 bases map to TRBD2. The CDR3 runs 16 residues. Unmatched junction bases numbered 4, after V lost 1 base and J lost 3 bases. Germline values: CDR1 SGHVS, CDR2 FNYEAQ. The chain's CDR3 is CASSLGGRDYYNEQFF. As DNA, the CDR3 is TGTGCCAGCAGCTTAGGCGGGAGGGACTACTACAATGAGCAGTTCTTC.

This clone showed up just a few times. J is TRBJ1-5 and V is TRBV28; TRBD1 might be the D (6 bases). The V end lost 10 bases, the J end lost 3 bases, and 19 bases lay between the germline ends. Germline V gene lookup returns CDR1 MDHEN and CDR2 SYDVKM. The CDR3 sequence is 15 residues long. The chain's CDR3 is CATLQGGVSNQPQHF. The CDR3 nucleotides are TGTGCCACCCTTCAAGGGGGAGTTTCCAATCAGCCCCAGCATTTT.

The genes are TRBV19 and TRBJ2-7, with D possibly being TRBD2 (5 bases). Per germline, CDR1 LNHDA and CDR2 SQIVND (reference sequence). Trimming shortened V by 1 base and J by 2 bases, and 9 bases separated the two germline ends. CDR3 length: 14 residues. The CDR3 sequence: CASSIGNGAYEQYF. Here the CDR3 DNA reads TGTGCCAGTAGTATAGGTAACGGGGCCTACGAGCAGTACTTC.

The chain is built from TRBV9 and TRBJ2-7; a weak D match, TRBD2 (5 bases). V was trimmed by 2 bases and J by 0 bases, leaving 12 bases between them. CDR1 SGDLS and CDR2 YYNGEE come from the germline V gene. The CDR3 sequence is 15 residues long. CDR3 in amino acids: CASSVDSGISYEQYF. Here the CDR3 DNA reads TGTGCCAGCAGCGTGGACTCCGGGATCTCCTACGAGCAGTACTTC.

The V and J genes are TRBV29-1 and TRBJ2-1; 8 bases are a match to TRBD1. The trim removed 6 bases at V and 1 base at J, leaving 2 bases unmatched. This CDR3 is 13 amino acids long. In germline, CDR1 is SQVTM, CDR2 ANQGSEA. The CDR3 coding sequence is TGCAGCGTACGGGACAGGTCCTACAATGAGCAGTTCTTC. Protein sequence: CSVRDRSYNEQFF.

The chain has TRBV28 and TRBJ1-1, with D possibly matching TRBD1 (5 bases). The V and J ends lost 2 bases and 2 bases respectively, with 12 bases between them. The length of the CDR3 is 15 residues. CDR1 MDHEN and CDR2 SYDVKM come from the germline V gene. CDR3 sequence: CASSLGGAINTEAFF. The CDR3 DNA reads as TGTGCCAGCAGTTTAGGAGGGGCTATAAACACTGAAGCTTTCTTT.

The V gene is TRBV15, the J gene TRBJ2-7; 8 nucleotides agree with TRBD2. The CDR3 extends over 15 amino acids. Germline V gene sequence: CDR1 LNHNV, CDR2 YYDKDF (reference sequence). Trimming at V came to 1 base and at J to 2 bases, leaving 4 bases not matched to a gene. In DNA, the CDR3 is TGTGCCACCAGCAGAGGACTAGCGTTCCCCTACGAGCAGTACTTC. This translates into CATSRGLAFPYEQYF.

A remark on this clone: Other DNA sequences in this specimen translate into the identical CDR3. The rearrangement links TRBV4-3 to TRBJ2-2; 9 positions match TRBD1. Germline-derived CDR1 and CDR2 are LGHNA and YSLEER. The J segment lost 8 bases and the V segment lost 0 bases, leaving 10 bases of the junction unmatched. This CDR3 spans 17 amino acids. The CDR3 is CASSQEGQGALGGELFF. The CDR3 DNA is TGCGCCAGCAGCCAAGAGGGACAGGGTGCCCTTGGAGGGGAGCTGTTTTTT.

The rearrangement links TRBV4-1 to TRBJ2-3; TRBD2 aligns across 8 bases. J was trimmed by 0 bases and V by 1 base; bases with no gene match: 9. CDR3 length: 18 residues. The germline gives CDR1 MGHRA, CDR2 YSYEKL. CDR3 nucleotide sequence: TGCGCCAGCAGCCAAGTCCCGGGACTAGTCGCTAGCACAGATACGCAGTATTTT. It specifies CASSQVPGLVASTDTQYF.

This clone was counted between two and nine times. Written as DNA, the CDR3 is TGCGCCAGCAGCCCGACAGGGGGATATGGCTACACCTTC. The encoded protein is CASSPTGGYGYTF. The rearrangement links TRBV4-1 to TRBJ1-2, with 9 nucleotides matching TRBD1. This CDR3 comprises 13 residues. Germline assignment: CDR1 MGHRA and CDR2 YSYEKL. Germline trimming cut 4 bases from V and 5 bases from J; bases unmatched to any gene: 2.

This chain connects TRBV25-1 to TRBJ2-7; 13 positions match TRBD2. This CDR3 comprises 16 residues. Germline CDR1 is MGHDK and CDR2 is SYGVNS. Trimming removed 3 bases from V and 8 bases from J; junction bases left unmatched: 10. The CDR3 here is CASSERRTSGRMQQYF. CDR3 in DNA: TGTGCCAGCAGTGAGAGGCGGACTAGCGGGAGAATGCAGCAGTACTTC.

The rearrangement uses TRBV6-6 and TRBJ1-2, with a possible D match to TRBD1 (6 bases). The CDR3 covers 15 residues. Trimming took 4 bases from V and 3 from J, leaving 15 bases between them. CDR1 is MNHNY, CDR2 SVGAGI, per germline (reference sequence). Written as DNA, the CDR3 is TGTGCCAGCAGTTTTCAGACGGGACAATACTATGGCTACACCTTC. This gives the protein CASSFQTGQYYGYTF.

The gene calls are TRBV9 and TRBJ2-7, with a possible D match to TRBD2 (6 bases). From germline, CDR1 is SGDLS and CDR2 YYNGEE. V lost 4 bases and J lost 5, with 25 bases in between. The CDR3 covers 17 residues. The CDR3 loop reads CASSPRSWDGRGDEQYF. DNA of the CDR3: TGTGCCAGCAGCCCCAGATCGTGGGACGGGAGAGGGGACGAGCAGTACTTC.

The chain is built from TRBV9 and TRBJ1-1; 9 bases are a match to TRBD1. With 6 bases clipped from V and 2 bases from J, the junction kept 5 bases outside the gene matches. Germline loops: CDR1 SGDLS, CDR2 YYNGEE. The CDR3 loop spans 14 amino acids. CDR3 sequence (DNA): TGTGCCAGCACACCGGACAGGGGAAACACTGAAGCTTTCTTT. This codes for CASTPDRGNTEAFF.

The chain carries TRBV28 and TRBJ1-2, with 7 nucleotides matching TRBD1. The CDR3 covers 16 residues. After removal of 8 bases from V and 2 bases from J, the junction contained 14 bases not matched to a gene. Germline CDR1 reads MDHEN; CDR2 reads SYDVKM. The CDR3 bases are TGTGCCAGCGCCGATGATGGGGACAGTAGAAACTATGGCTACACCTTC. The encoded protein is CASADDGDSRNYGYTF.